This T cell receptor beta chain was identified during a study of spatial heterogeneity in lung cancer. Turning to the study itself: There was a strong correlation between the counts of TCR transcripts measured in tumor regions and a T cell transcriptional module score that was calculated from matched bulk RNA-seq. Findings of the study overall: Tumor mutation count correlated with how many alpha and beta TCRs expanded intratumorally. Of the expanded TCRs, ubiquitous and regional counts tracked the counts of ubiquitous and regional nonsynonymous mutations, respectively.

Time point in this sample: sample taken at primary tumor resection. The authors sequenced whole RNA from tumor, nontumor lung or frozen PBMC without sorting. Every TCR cDNA molecule carried a tag that served as a unique molecular identifier. One entry per CDR3 protein, called by TCRdb with MiXCR from the 5' RACE reads. The table records around 9,300 distinct CDR3 sequences, about 6% of them present only once. This clonotype showed up many times. The antigen remains undetermined. The germline V gene encodes CDR1 KGHDR and CDR2 SFDVKD. The CDR3 extends over 13 amino acids. The ends lost 5 bases at V and 2 bases at J; junction bases unmatched: 0.

Sequences were derived from lung tumor tissue, sampled at surgery. This clonotype was sampled from a female donor with early-stage non-small cell lung cancer. The rearrangement uses TRBV24-1 and TRBJ2-5, with TRBD2 matching over 8 bases. CDR3 sequence reads: CATSVAGQETQYF. The CDR3 nucleotides are TGTGCCACCAGTGTAGCGGGGCAAGAGACCCAGTACTTC.